This T cell receptor beta chain emerged from a study of blood T cell repertoires in COVID-19. Study background: Spain, Italy and the United States supplied samples that represented acute and convalescent COVID-19.

Using immunoSEQ multiplex PCR, the repertoire was profiled, and TCRdb retains in-frame clones only, with some absent. The sample includes some 460,000 clones, around 90% of them seen just once. The study drew participants aged about 18 to 90 years from roughly 25 US areas. Germline loops: CDR1 SGHTS, CDR2 YDEGEE. The CDR3 has 16 amino acids. V lost 4 bases to trimming and J lost 2 bases; unmatched junction nucleotides: 7. The genes are TRBV5-8 and TRBJ2-5, with TRBD2 matching 11 bases. Sequenced: PBMCs or T cells enriched from blood (not recorded which). The sequence was collected from a woman aged 18-35 years who had recovered from COVID-19. The CDR3 reads CASSILAGAIQETQYF. In DNA, the CDR3 is TGTGCCAGCAGCATACTAGCGGGGGCGATTCAAGAGACCCAGTACTTC.